A single sample is the source of the 6 T cell receptor beta chains below, sequenced in a study of tumor-infiltrating lymphocytes in localized non-small cell lung cancer. The protocol was immunoSEQ multiplex PCR, while the TCRdb copy is restricted to in-frame clones and leaves out a portion. The table has 5,800 or so clones, approximately 71% seen once; the top ten hold around 6%. Sequenced material: uninvolved lung tissue not adjacent to the tumor. The receptor set was obtained from a human donor with non-small cell lung cancer.

The genes are TRBV21-1 and TRBJ2-7. TRBV21-1 is classified as a pseudogene. The CDR3 sequence is 14 residues long. This CDR3 reads CASSGTVTSYEQYF. The DNA of the CDR3 is TGTGCCAGCAGCGGGACCGTCACTTCCTACGAGCAGTACTTC.

This sequence joins TRBV7-9 and TRBJ1-2; D call uncertain. The V gene's germline CDR1 is SEHNR and CDR2 FQNEAQ (reference sequence). This CDR3 is 15 amino acids long. V gave up 4 bases and J gave up 8 bases, with 20 bases separating them. The chain's CDR3 is CASSSSEGAPRGYTF. CDR3 nucleotide sequence: TGTGCCAGCAGCTCCTCCGAGGGAGCCCCACGCGGCTACACCTTC.

This clone occurred a few times. The gene calls are TRBV2 and TRBJ2-2, with D unclear. Looked up from germline, CDR1 is SNHLY and CDR2 is FYNNEI. The CDR3 covers 13 residues. The V end lost 6 bases, the J end lost 5 bases, and 10 bases lay between the germline ends. The CDR3 reads CASRQFETGELFF. CDR3 in DNA: TGTGCCAGCAGGCAGTTTGAAACCGGGGAGCTGTTTTTT.

CDR3 DNA: TGTGCCAGCAGCCCTCCGGGGTACTATGGCTACACCTTC. Translated, it gives CASSPPGYYGYTF. The gene calls are TRBV7-2 and TRBJ1-2; no definite D call. The germline CDR1 and CDR2 sequences are SGHTA and FQGNSA. This CDR3 is 13 amino acids long. V dropped 5 bases and J dropped 3 bases, with 10 bases sitting between them.

The chain uses TRBV19 and TRBJ2-1, with 15 positions matching TRBD2. Germline loops: CDR1 LNHDA, CDR2 SQIVND (reference sequence). The CDR3 consists of 16 residues. Trimming cost V 4 bases and J 8 bases; bases outside gene matches: 6. For the CDR3, the DNA is TGTGCCAGTAGTACGGGACTAGCGGGAGGTGGGGATGAGCAGTTCTTC. Protein product: CASSTGLAGGGDEQFF.

The J gene is TRBJ2-5, the V gene TRBV6-5, with D possibly called TRBD1 or TRBD2 (5 bases each). The J call may be faulty, since TRBJ2-7 better matches the DNA end. The CDR3 spans 14 residues. Germline lookup yields CDR1 MNHEY and CDR2 SVGAGI. CDR3 amino acids: CASSPGTVSYEQYF. CDR3 DNA: TGTGCCAGCAGCCCCGGGACCGTTTCCTACGAGCAGTACTTC.